These 3 T cell receptor beta chains originate from one sample sequenced in a study of T cells in Graves' hyperthyroidism and ophthalmopathy. Amplification targeted TCR beta CDR3 regions from RNA transcripts. HTBI primers were used for first-round RT-PCR of the TCR CDR3. In TCRdb, the multiplex PCR reads were re-called with MiXCR into one record per CDR3 protein. The data show over 350,000 distinct CDR3 sequences, around a sixth seen once. Sequenced sample: blood. These receptors originate from a man in his late teens or twenties with Graves' ophthalmopathy.

This clonotype was detected only a few times. This chain uses TRBV6-2 or TRBV6-3 with TRBJ1-3; no definite D call. Germline loops: CDR1 MNHEY, CDR2 SVGEGT. The CDR3 covers 14 residues. V lost 5 bases to trimming and J lost 0 bases, with 8 bases between them. The CDR3 sequence: CASSQGHSGNTIYF. DNA of the CDR3: TGTGCCAGCAGTCAAGGGCACTCTGGAAACACCATATATTTT.

V usage is TRBV7-9 and J usage is TRBJ2-6; no reliable D call. CDR1 and CDR2 (germline): SEHNR, FQNEAQ (reference sequence). V lost 1 base and J 0 bases, leaving 4 bases between the germline ends. CDR3 size: 15 residues. CDR3 residues: CASSLETSGANVLTF. The CDR3 coding sequence is TGTGCCAGCAGCTTAGAGACCTCTGGGGCCAACGTCCTGACTTTC.

This clonotype was found many times. The V and J genes are TRBV24-1 and TRBJ1-1, with D possibly TRBD1 on 6 matching bases. CDR3 length: 13 amino acids. Deletions cut 3 bases from V and 11 bases from J, with 15 bases between. Germline V lookup: CDR1 KGHDR, CDR2 SFDVKD. CDR3 DNA: TGTGCCACCAGTGATCTACAGGGATCACAGGCTTTCTTT. Translation: CATSDLQGSQAFF.